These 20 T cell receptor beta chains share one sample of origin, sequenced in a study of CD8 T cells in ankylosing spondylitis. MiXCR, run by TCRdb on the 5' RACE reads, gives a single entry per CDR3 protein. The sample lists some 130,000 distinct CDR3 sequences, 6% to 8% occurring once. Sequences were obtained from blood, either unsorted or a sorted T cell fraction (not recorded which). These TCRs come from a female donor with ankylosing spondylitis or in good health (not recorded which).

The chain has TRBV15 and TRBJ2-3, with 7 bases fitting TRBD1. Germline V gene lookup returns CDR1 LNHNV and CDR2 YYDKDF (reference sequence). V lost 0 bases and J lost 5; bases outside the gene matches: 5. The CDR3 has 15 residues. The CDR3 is CATSRDWQGVDTQYF. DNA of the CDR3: TGTGCCACCAGCAGAGATTGGCAGGGGGTAGATACGCAGTATTTT.

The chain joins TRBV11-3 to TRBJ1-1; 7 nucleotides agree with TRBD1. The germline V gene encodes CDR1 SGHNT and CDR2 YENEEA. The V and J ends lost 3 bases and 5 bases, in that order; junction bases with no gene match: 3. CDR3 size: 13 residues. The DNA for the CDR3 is TGTGCCAGCAGCTTGGGGGGACAGACTGAAGCTTTCTTT. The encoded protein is CASSLGGQTEAFF. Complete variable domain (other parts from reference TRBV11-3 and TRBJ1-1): EAGVVQSPRYKIIEKKQPVAFWCNPISGHNTLYWYLQNLGQGPELLIRYENEEAVDDSQLPKDRFSAERLKGVDSTLKIQPAELGDSAVYLCASSLGGQTEAFFGQGTRLTVV.

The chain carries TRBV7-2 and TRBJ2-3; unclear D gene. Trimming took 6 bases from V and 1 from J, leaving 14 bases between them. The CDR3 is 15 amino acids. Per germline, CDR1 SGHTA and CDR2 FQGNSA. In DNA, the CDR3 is TGTGCCAGCAGTCAGGACGGTTCTGGCACAGATACGCAGTATTTT. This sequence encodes CASSQDGSGTDTQYF.

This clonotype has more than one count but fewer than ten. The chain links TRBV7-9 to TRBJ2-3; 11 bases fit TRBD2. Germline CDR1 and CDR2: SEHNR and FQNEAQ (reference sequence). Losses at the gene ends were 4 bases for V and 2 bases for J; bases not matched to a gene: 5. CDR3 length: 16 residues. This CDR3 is CASSSSSGGTTDTQYF. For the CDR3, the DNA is TGTGCCAGCAGCTCTTCTAGCGGGGGGACCACAGATACGCAGTATTTT.

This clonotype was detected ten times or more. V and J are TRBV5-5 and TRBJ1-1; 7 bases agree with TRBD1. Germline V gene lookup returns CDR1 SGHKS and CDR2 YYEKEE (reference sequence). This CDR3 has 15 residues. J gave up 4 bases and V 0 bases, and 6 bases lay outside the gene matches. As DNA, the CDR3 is TGTGCCAGCAGCTTGGCCGGGAACAGGGGCACTGAAGCTTTCTTT. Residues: CASSLAGNRGTEAFF.

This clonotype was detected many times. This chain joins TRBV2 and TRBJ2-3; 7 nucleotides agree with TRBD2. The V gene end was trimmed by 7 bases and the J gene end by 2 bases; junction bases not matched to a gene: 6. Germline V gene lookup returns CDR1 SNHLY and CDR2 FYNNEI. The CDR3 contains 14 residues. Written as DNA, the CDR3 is TGTGCCAGCAAGGACTGGGACTACACAGATACGCAGTATTTT. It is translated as CASKDWDYTDTQYF. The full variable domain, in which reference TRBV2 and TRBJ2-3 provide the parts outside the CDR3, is EPEVTQTPSHQVTQMGQEVILRCVPISNHLYFYWYRQILGQKVEFLVSFYNNEISEKSEIFDDQFSVERPDGSNFTLKIRSTKLEDSAMYFCASKDWDYTDTQYFGPGTRLTVL.

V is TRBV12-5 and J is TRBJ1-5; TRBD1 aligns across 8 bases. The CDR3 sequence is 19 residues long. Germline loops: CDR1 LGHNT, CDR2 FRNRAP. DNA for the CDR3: TGTGCCTTCTGTTTAAAATCAATGGGCATGACAGGGGAGGATCAGCCCCAGCATTTT. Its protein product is CAFCLKSMGMTGEDQPQHF.

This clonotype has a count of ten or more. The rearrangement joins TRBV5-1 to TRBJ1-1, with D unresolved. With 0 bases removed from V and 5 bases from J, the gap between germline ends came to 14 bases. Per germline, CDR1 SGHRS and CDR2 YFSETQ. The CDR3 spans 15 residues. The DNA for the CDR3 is TGCGCCAGCAGCTTGGACCTGCTGGTTGGAACTGAAGCTTTCTTT. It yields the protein CASSLDLLVGTEAFF.

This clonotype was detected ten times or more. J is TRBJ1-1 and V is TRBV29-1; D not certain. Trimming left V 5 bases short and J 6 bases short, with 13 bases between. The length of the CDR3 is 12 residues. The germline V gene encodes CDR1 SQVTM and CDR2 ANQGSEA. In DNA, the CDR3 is TGCAGCGTTCCGGTGGGGAGCGCTGAAGCTTTCTTT. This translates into CSVPVGSAEAFF. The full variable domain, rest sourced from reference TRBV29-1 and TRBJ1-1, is SAVISQKPSRDICQRGTSLTIQCQVDSQVTMMFWYRQQPGQSLTLIATANQGSEATYESGFVIDKFPISRPNLTFSTLTVSNMSPEDSSIYLCSVPVGSAEAFFGQGTRLTVV.

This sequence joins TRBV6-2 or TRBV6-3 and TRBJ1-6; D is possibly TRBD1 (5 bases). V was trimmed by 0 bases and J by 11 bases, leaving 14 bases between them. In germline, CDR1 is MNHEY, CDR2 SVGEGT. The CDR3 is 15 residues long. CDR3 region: CASSYSSQGGTPLHF. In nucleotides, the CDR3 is TGTGCCAGCAGTTACTCATCCCAGGGTGGAACACCCCTCCACTTT.

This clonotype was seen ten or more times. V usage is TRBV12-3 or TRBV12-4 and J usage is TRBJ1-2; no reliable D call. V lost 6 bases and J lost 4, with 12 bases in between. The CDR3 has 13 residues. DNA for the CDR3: TGTGCCAGCAGCCCCGCCGGAGGCTATGGCTACACCTTC. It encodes CASSPAGGYGYTF.

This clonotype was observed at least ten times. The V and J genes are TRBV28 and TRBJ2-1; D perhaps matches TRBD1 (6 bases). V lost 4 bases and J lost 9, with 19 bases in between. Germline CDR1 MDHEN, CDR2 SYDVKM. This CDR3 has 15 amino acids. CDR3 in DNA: TGTGCCAGCAGTTCGCGAGCGGACAGTTTGGGTGAGCAGTTCTTC. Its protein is CASSSRADSLGEQFF.

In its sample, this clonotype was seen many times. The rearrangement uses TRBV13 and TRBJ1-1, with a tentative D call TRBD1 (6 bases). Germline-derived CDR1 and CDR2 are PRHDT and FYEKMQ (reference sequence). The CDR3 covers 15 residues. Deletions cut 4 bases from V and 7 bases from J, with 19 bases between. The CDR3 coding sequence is TGTGCCAGCAGCTCCTCGGGGCAGGGGAGGAGTGAAGCTTTCTTT. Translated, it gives CASSSSGQGRSEAFF.

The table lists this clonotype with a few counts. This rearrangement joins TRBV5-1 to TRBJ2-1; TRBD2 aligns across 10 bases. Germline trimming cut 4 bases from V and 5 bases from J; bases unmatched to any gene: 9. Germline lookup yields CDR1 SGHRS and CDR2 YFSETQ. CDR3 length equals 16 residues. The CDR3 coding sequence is TGCGCCAGCAGCAGACTTCCTAGCGGGGGAAACAATGAGCAGTTCTTC. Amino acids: CASSRLPSGGNNEQFF.

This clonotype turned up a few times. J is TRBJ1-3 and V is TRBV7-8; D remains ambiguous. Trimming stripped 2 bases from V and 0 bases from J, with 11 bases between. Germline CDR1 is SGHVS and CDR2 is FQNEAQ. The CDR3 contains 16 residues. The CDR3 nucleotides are TGTGCCAGCAGCTTAATACAGCCAAACTCTGGAAACACCATATATTTT. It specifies CASSLIQPNSGNTIYF.

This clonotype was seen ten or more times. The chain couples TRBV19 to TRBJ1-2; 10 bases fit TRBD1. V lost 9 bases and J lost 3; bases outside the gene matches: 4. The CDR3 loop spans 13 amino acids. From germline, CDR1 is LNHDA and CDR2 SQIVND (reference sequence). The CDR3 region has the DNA TGTGCCAGCCGACAGGGGGCCTACTATGGCTACACCTTC. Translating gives CASRQGAYYGYTF. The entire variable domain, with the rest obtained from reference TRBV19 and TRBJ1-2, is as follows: DGGITQSPKYLFRKEGQNVTLSCEQNLNHDAMYWYRQDPGQGLRLIYYSQIVNDFQKGDIAEGYSVSREKKESFPLTVTSAQKNPTAFYLCASRQGAYYGYTFGSGTRLTVV.

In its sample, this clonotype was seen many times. CDR3 loop: CASTSSGGTTYEQYF. CDR3 sequence (DNA): TGTGCCAGCACGTCCAGCGGGGGGACCACCTACGAGCAGTACTTC. This chain links TRBV6-1 with TRBJ2-7; TRBD2 agrees at 9 bases. This CDR3 has 15 amino acids. Germline CDR1 is MNHNS and CDR2 is SASEGT. The ends lost 7 bases at V and 2 bases at J; junction bases unmatched: 9.

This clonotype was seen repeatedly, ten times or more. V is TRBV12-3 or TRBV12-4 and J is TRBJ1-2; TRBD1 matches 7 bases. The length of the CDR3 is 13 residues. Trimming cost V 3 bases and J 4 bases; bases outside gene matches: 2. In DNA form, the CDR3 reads TGTGCCAGCAGTTTGGGACAGCTCTATGGCTACACCTTC. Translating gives CASSLGQLYGYTF.

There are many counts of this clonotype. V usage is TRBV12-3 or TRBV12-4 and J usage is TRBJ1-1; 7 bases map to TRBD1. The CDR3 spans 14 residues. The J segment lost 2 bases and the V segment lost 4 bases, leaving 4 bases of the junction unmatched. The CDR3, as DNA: TGTGCCAGCAGTTCCGGGACAGTAAACACTGAAGCTTTCTTT. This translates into CASSSGTVNTEAFF.

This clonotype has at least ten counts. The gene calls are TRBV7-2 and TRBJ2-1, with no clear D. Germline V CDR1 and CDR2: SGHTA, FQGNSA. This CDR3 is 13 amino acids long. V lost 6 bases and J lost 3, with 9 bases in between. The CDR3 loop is CASSYPSYNEQFF. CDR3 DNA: TGTGCCAGCAGTTATCCTAGCTACAATGAGCAGTTCTTC.